The TCR beta chain described here comes from a study of shared clonotypes between healthy human individuals. The V segment lost 7 bases and the J segment 3 bases; nucleotides outside the gene matches: 8. Germline V gene sequence: CDR1 MNHEY, CDR2 SMNVEV (reference sequence). The CDR3 length is 16 residues. Once extracted for a subset, genomic DNA was divided evenly among several immunoSEQ plates. Spread over ten immunoSEQ deep assay plates, unsorted PBMC DNA underwent sequencing. TCRdb's table, derived via immunoSEQ multiplex PCR, lists solely in-frame clones and lacks some. The sample lists 550,000 to 600,000 clones; around 81% were seen once.

The chain recombines TRBV27 with TRBJ2-1; 11 nucleotides match TRBD1. Sequenced: PBMCs. The sequence was obtained from a woman aged 40 to 55 in good health. Some clones in this sample may be carry-over from other donors' samples. The CDR3 protein is CASTLRGTGGYNEQFF. DNA for the CDR3: TGTGCCAGCACCCTAAGGGGGACAGGGGGCTACAATGAGCAGTTCTTC.